The TCR beta chain described here comes from a study of beta chain features in type 1 diabetes. Study-wide points: Shortening that was moderate but significant affected the TCRB CDR3s of Type 1 diabetes patients in all four CD4+ subsets.

This clone came up a few times. Its antigen is unknown. Germline V CDR1 and CDR2: KGHSH, LQKENI. The CDR3 covers 14 residues. V was clipped by 2 bases and J by 5 bases, with 13 bases between them. Expressed TCRB transcripts were sequenced because the entire RNA isolate underwent reverse transcription. The repertoire was sequenced with immunoSEQ multiplex PCR; TCRdb's copy has only in-frame clones and lacks some. Of under 850,000 clones in the sample, about an eighth were seen once. The chain recombines TRBV18 with TRBJ2-7; either TRBD1 or TRBD2 may supply D (5 bases each). The material sequenced was naive CD4+ T cells from blood. The origin of this receptor is a young man with type 1 diabetes. CDR3 sequence: CASSPRQGEHEQYF. The CDR3, as DNA: TGTGCCAGCTCACCAAGGCAGGGAGAACACGAGCAGTACTTC.